These T cell receptor beta chains were read from a single sample in a study of blood T cell repertoires in COVID-19. Libraries were prepared by immunoSEQ multiplex PCR; TCRdb keeps only in-frame clonotypes and omits some of them. The sample holds fewer than 250,000 clones, about nine tenths seen once. Input material: peripheral blood. These receptors all come from a man aged 70-80 years with acute or convalescent COVID-19. Both conserved end residues are part of each CDR3.

cdr3_aa: CASSYISSGETQYF
j_call: TRBJ2-5
v_call: TRBV6-5

cdr3_aa: CASSASQGRETQYF
j_call: TRBJ2-5
v_call: TRBV9

cdr3_aa: CASSQGGGNSNQPQHF
j_call: TRBJ1-5
v_call: TRBV4-2

cdr3_aa: CASSLKLGQQANEKLFF
j_call: TRBJ1-4
v_call: TRBV5-1

cdr3_aa: CASSLMGGRGNEQFF
j_call: TRBJ2-1
v_call: TRBV5-1

cdr3_aa: CASSVVGTSGRNRNNEQFF
j_call: TRBJ2-1
v_call: TRBV9

cdr3_aa: CASRLPGGYEQYF
j_call: TRBJ2-7
v_call: TRBV6-5

cdr3_aa: CASSDRGYEQYF
j_call: TRBJ2-7
v_call: TRBV6-1

cdr3_aa: CASSVSSGRNNEQFF
j_call: TRBJ2-1
v_call: TRBV6-4

cdr3_aa: CASSKYSADIPYEQYF
j_call: TRBJ2-7
v_call: TRBV21-1

cdr3_aa: CASSELDSGSYNEQFF
j_call: TRBJ2-1
v_call: TRBV25-1

cdr3_aa: CASSMQGALGNTIYF
j_call: TRBJ1-3
v_call: TRBV19

cdr3_aa: CASSPRLAGVYLNEQFF
j_call: TRBJ2-1
v_call: TRBV19